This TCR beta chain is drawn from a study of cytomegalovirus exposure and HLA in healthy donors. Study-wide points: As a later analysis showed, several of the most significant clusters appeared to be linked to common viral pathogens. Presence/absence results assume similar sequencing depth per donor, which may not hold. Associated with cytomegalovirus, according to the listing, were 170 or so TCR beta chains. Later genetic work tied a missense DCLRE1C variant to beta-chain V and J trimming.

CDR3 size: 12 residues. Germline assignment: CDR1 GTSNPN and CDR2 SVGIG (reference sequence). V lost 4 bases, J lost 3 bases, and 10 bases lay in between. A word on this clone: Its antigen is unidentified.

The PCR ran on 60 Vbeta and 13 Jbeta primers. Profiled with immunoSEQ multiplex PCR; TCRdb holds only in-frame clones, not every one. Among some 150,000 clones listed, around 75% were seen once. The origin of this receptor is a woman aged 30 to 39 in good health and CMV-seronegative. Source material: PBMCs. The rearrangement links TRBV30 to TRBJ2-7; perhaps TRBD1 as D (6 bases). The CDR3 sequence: CAWNPGDYEQYF. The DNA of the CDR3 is TGTGCCTGGAATCCAGGGGACTACGAGCAGTACTTC.